This T cell receptor (beta chain) was sequenced for a study of shared clonotypes between healthy human individuals. At a deep level, the assay was run. Data came from immunoSEQ multiplex PCR; TCRdb stores just in-frame clones and leaves some out. This table holds roughly 1.5 million clones, 95% to 99% found once. The CDR3 sequence is 13 residues long. V shed 8 bases, J shed 10 bases, and the junction held 9 bases outside the gene matches. Germline-derived CDR1 and CDR2 are WNHNN and SYGVQD (reference sequence). This chain connects TRBV10-1 to TRBJ2-1, with 9 bases that match TRBD2. The origin of this receptor is a man aged 25 to 40 in good health. Sequences were obtained from naive CD4+ T cells sorted from blood. Regarding subset: CD45RA+ positively selected. In nucleotides, the CDR3 is TGCGCCAGCGCCGCGGGAGGGCCTGGGGAGCAGTTCTTC. Translated, it gives CASAAGGPGEQFF.